The clone carrying this T cell receptor beta chain was seen only once. The sample comes from a study of cytotoxic CD8 clonotypes in ibrutinib-treated CLL. The CDR3 runs 17 residues. The V gene's germline CDR1 is SGHRS and CDR2 YFSETQ. V was clipped by 0 bases and J by 0 bases, with 13 bases between them. TCRdb keeps only in-frame clones here, not all; method: immunoSEQ multiplex PCR. Of 150,000 or so clones listed, roughly 88% are singletons. The sequences come from PBMCs, collected at disease progression, from a patient treated with ibrutinib. The receptor was derived from a human donor with chronic lymphocytic leukemia. The J gene is TRBJ1-3, the V gene TRBV5-1; D not resolved. The CDR3 DNA reads as TGCGCCAGCAGCTTGGAGGCCCGGCCCCACTCTGGAAACACCATATATTTT. The encoded protein is CASSLEARPHSGNTIYF. Using reference TRBV5-1 and TRBJ1-3 for the parts outside the CDR3, the full variable domain is KAGVTQTPRYLIKTRGQQVTLSCSPISGHRSVSWYQQTPGQGLQFLFEYFSETQRNKGNFPGRFSGRQFSNSRSEMNVSTLELGDSALYLCASSLEARPHSGNTIYFGEGSWLTVV.